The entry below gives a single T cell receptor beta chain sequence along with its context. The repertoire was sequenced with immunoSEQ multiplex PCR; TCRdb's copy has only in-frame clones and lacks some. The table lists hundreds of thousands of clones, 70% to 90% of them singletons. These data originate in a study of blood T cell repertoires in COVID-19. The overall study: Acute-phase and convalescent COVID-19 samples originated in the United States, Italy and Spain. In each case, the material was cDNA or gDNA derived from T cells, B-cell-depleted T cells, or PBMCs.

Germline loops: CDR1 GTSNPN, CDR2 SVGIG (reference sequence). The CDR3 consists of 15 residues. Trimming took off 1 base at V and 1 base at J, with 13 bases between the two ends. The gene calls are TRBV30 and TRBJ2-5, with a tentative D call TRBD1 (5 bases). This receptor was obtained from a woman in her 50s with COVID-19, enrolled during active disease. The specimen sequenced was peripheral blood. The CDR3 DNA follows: TGTGCCTGGAGTGCAACAAGGGGATTCCAAGAGACCCAGTACTTC. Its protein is CAWSATRGFQETQYF.